This T cell receptor (beta chain) was observed in a study of blood T cells in healthy people across ages. Whole-study findings and limits: Per million T cells, TCR beta diversity dropped about linearly as age rose.

This clonotype was observed a few times. Its target is unknown. The second PCR ran roughly 6 to 12 cycles with a sample-barcoded 5' primer and J-beta primers. One entry per CDR3 protein results from TCRdb running MiXCR on the 5' RACE reads. The sample yields fewer than 2,000,000 distinct CDR3 sequences, roughly 30% seen once. The CDR3 is made up of 14 amino acids. Germline CDR1 is MNHNS and CDR2 is SASEGT. V was trimmed by 3 bases and J by 5 bases, leaving 11 bases between them. The chain recombines TRBV6-1 with TRBJ1-5; D gene uncertain. What was sequenced was blood. The source is a woman aged 30 to 39 in good health. The DNA for the CDR3 is TGTGCCAGCAGTGACAAGACCTCCTATCAGCCCCAGCATTTT. The encoded protein is CASSDKTSYQPQHF.